The T cell receptor (beta chain) described here comes from a study of blood T cell repertoires in COVID-19. The overall study: Sample material is recorded as cDNA or gDNA derived from T cells, B-cell-depleted T cells, or PBMCs.

As handled by the study authors: Nucleated cell counts were estimated from reference gene primer amplification. TCRdb's copy holds only in-frame clones and misses some; the assay was immunoSEQ multiplex PCR. The V and J calls and clone size were taken over from that table, and D and trimming were inferred from the DNA. The table lists 110,000 to 150,000 clones, 80% of them singletons, with 3.5% in the top ten. V dropped 4 bases and J dropped 1 base, with 14 bases sitting between them. This CDR3 has 16 residues. CDR1 is MNHEY and CDR2 is SVGAGI in the germline V gene. The receptor's source is a man between 65 and 80 years old who had recovered from COVID-19. The sample was peripheral blood. This chain connects TRBV6-5 to TRBJ2-1; TRBD2 might be the D (6 bases). CDR3 DNA sequence: TGTGCCAGCAGTTCCCCGTTCGGGAGATCCTACAATGAGCAGTTCTTC. Its translation is CASSSPFGRSYNEQFF.